The 13 T cell receptor beta chains reported below all come from one sample, sequenced in a study of vaccination and CD4 T cells after COVID-19. These receptors' antigens are unknown. Treatment denoted: 10-day PBMC culture with coronavirus spike peptide pools or control peptides (ViraFEST assay). The study sequenced cultured CD4+ T cell DNA using the Oncomine TCR Beta short-read assay. TCRdb passed the PCR reads through MiXCR, listing each CDR3 protein once. This sample has approximately 20,000 distinct CDR3 sequences; about 77% occur once, and the top ten carry about 17%. The sequences come from CD4+ T cells from blood, cultured in vitro, collected after SARS-CoV-2 vaccination. Every receptor here comes from a human donor who received a COVID-19 vaccine.

The chain is built from TRBV19 and TRBJ1-5; no clear D. The CDR3 covers 15 residues. Trimming removed 5 bases from V and 0 bases from J, with 11 bases in between. Germline loops: CDR1 LNHDA, CDR2 SQIVND (reference sequence). The CDR3 DNA reads TGTGCCAGTAGTTCCCCGGCGGCTAGCAATCAGCCCCAGCATTTT. It is translated as CASSSPAASNQPQHF.

The chain joins TRBV15 to TRBJ2-3; 14 nucleotides agree with TRBD2. This CDR3 is 22 amino acids long. Germline values: CDR1 LNHNV, CDR2 YYDKDF (reference sequence). Germline trimming cut 0 bases from V and 4 bases from J; bases unmatched to any gene: 18. The CDR3 nucleotides are TGTGCCACCAGCAGAGATCTCCGCGGACTAGCGGGGGGTTTATTGAGCGCAGATACGCAGTATTTT. This translates into CATSRDLRGLAGGLLSADTQYF.

J is TRBJ2-7 and V is TRBV5-4; D is tentatively TRBD1 or TRBD2 (5 bases each). CDR1 and CDR2 (germline): SGHNT, YYREEE (reference sequence). The V and J ends lost 0 bases and 6 bases respectively, with 13 bases between them. The CDR3 covers 14 residues. The CDR3 bases are TGTGCCAGCAGCTTGGGTGGGGGTAGCGCCGAGCAGTACTTC. Its protein product is CASSLGGGSAEQYF.

The chain couples TRBV19 to TRBJ1-5; 9 bases align to TRBD1. The germline V gene encodes CDR1 LNHDA and CDR2 SQIVND (reference sequence). Trimming took 6 bases from V and 3 from J; bases not matched to a gene: 3. The CDR3 loop spans 14 amino acids. CDR3: CASRGTGFNQPQHF. CDR3 nucleotide sequence: TGTGCCAGTAGAGGGACAGGGTTCAATCAGCCCCAGCATTTT.

The chain joins TRBV20-1 to TRBJ1-6; tentative D call: TRBD1 (6 bases). CDR3 size: 17 residues. Germline values: CDR1 DFQATT, CDR2 SNEGSKA (reference sequence). The ends were cut back, 1 base at V and 10 bases at J, with 23 bases in the middle. CDR3 amino acids: CSARVLGQGGILSPLHF. CDR3 DNA: TGCAGTGCTAGAGTTTTGGGACAAGGGGGGATTTTATCACCCCTCCACTTT.

This clonotype was observed a handful of times. The rearrangement uses TRBV15 and TRBJ1-2, with D perhaps TRBD1 (6 bases). Germline V CDR1 and CDR2: LNHNV, YYDKDF (reference sequence). The germline V and J ends were trimmed by 3 bases and 8 bases, with 25 bases remaining between them. The CDR3 length is 17 residues. CDR3 residues: CATSSYHPGAGAIGYTF. Written as DNA, the CDR3 is TGTGCCACCAGCAGTTATCACCCAGGTGCAGGGGCTATAGGCTACACCTTC. Full variable domain (outside the CDR3, taken from reference TRBV15 and TRBJ1-2): DAMVIQNPRYQVTQFGKPVTLSCSQTLNHNVMYWYQQKSSQAPKLLFHYYDKDFNNEADTPDNFQSRRPNTSFCFLDIRSPGLGDTAMYLCATSSYHPGAGAIGYTFGSGTRLTVV.

The gene calls are TRBV7-2 and TRBJ2-1, with TRBD2 identical over 9 bases. V was clipped by 5 bases and J by 0 bases; unmatched bases: 2. The length of the CDR3 is 15 residues. CDR1 and CDR2 from the germline V gene are SGHTA and FQGNSA. DNA for the CDR3: TGTGCCAGCAGCCCTAGCGGGGACTCCTACAATGAGCAGTTCTTC. Amino acids: CASSPSGDSYNEQFF.

V is TRBV20-1 and J is TRBJ1-2, with D maybe TRBD1 (5 bases). The CDR3 has 15 amino acids. Trimming took off 0 bases at V and 2 bases at J, with 13 bases between the two ends. Germline-derived CDR1 and CDR2 are DFQATT and SNEGSKA (reference sequence). This CDR3 reads CSARDRWPGNYGYTF. CDR3 DNA: TGCAGTGCTAGAGATAGATGGCCAGGGAACTATGGCTACACCTTC.

This clonotype was seen just once. The chain is built from TRBV7-8 and TRBJ1-5; D might be TRBD1 (6 bases). This CDR3 is built from 17 residues. Looked up from germline, CDR1 is SGHVS and CDR2 is FQNEAQ. V was clipped by 0 bases and J by 1 base, with 13 bases between them. The CDR3 coding sequence is TGTGCCAGCAGCTTAGCGATCACAGGGACCAGCAATCAGCCCCAGCATTTT. Translated: CASSLAITGTSNQPQHF.

The chain is built from TRBV20-1 and TRBJ1-5; no firm D call. This CDR3 has 13 amino acids. CDR1 is DFQATT and CDR2 is SNEGSKA in the germline V gene (reference sequence). V dropped 4 bases and J dropped 8 bases, with 15 bases sitting between them. In nucleotides, the CDR3 is TGCAGTGCTACGGACGGAAGTCTTAAGCCCCAGCATTTT. It encodes CSATDGSLKPQHF.

CDR3 DNA: TGTGCCAGCATTCCCGACAGGGAGTCAGACGAGCAGTACTTC. This encodes CASIPDRESDEQYF. The gene calls are TRBV6-1 and TRBJ2-7, with 7 bases aligning to TRBD1. J gave up 5 bases and V 7 bases, and 11 bases lay outside the gene matches. The germline gives CDR1 MNHNS, CDR2 SASEGT. The CDR3 consists of 14 residues.

This clonotype was observed a single time. The V gene is TRBV30, the J gene TRBJ1-5; maybe TRBD1 (5 bases). V lost 2 bases and J 3 bases, leaving 17 bases between the germline ends. The CDR3 consists of 16 residues. CDR1 GTSNPN and CDR2 SVGIG come from the germline V gene (reference sequence). The CDR3 spells CAWSHQGRINNQPQHF. In DNA form, the CDR3 reads TGTGCCTGGAGTCATCAGGGTAGAATTAACAATCAGCCCCAGCATTTT. Using reference TRBV30 and TRBJ1-5 for the parts outside the CDR3, the full variable domain is SQTIHQWPATLVQPVGSPLSLECTVEGTSNPNLYWYRQAAGRGLQLLFYSVGIGQISSEVPQNLSASRPQDRQFILSSKKLLLSDSGFYLCAWSHQGRINNQPQHFGDGTRLSIL.

This clonotype has just one count. This sequence joins TRBV2 and TRBJ1-1, with D possibly TRBD1 on 5 matching bases. The V gene lost 10 bases and the J gene lost 0 bases, with 18 bases spanning the gap. This CDR3 comprises 15 residues. CDR1 and CDR2 (germline): SNHLY, FYNNEI. CDR3 DNA sequence: TGTGCCATAGTACAGGTTTATAAGATGAACACTGAAGCTTTCTTT. Translating gives CAIVQVYKMNTEAFF.